The 32 T cell receptor beta chains in this list originate from one sample, sequenced in a study of blood T cells in healthy people across ages. Alongside a J-beta primer mix, a sample-barcoded 5' primer served in a second PCR lasting about 6 to 11 cycles. TCRdb ran MiXCR on the 5' RACE reads and lists one entry per CDR3 protein. The sample holds approximately 800,000 distinct CDR3 sequences, 25% to 30% seen once. Separately, the same data were catalogued under a study of T cells of mothers and their children.

The source material was blood. The receptors were gathered from a boy younger than 18 in good health.

The chain links TRBV6-6 to TRBJ2-3; no clear D. This CDR3 comprises 15 residues. The germline gives CDR1 MNHNY, CDR2 SVGAGI (reference sequence). V dropped 4 bases and J dropped 1 base, with 12 bases sitting between them. Written as DNA, the CDR3 is TGTGCCAGCAGTTCCCCATCGGTCCGCACAGATACGCAGTATTTT. Translation gives CASSSPSVRTDTQYF.

V usage is TRBV7-2 and J usage is TRBJ1-2; 9 bases map to TRBD1. Trimming cost V 5 bases and J 4 bases; bases outside gene matches: 2. The V gene's germline CDR1 is SGHTA and CDR2 FQGNSA. The CDR3 loop spans 13 amino acids. CDR3 DNA: TGTGCCAGCAGCGTACAGGGGGCCTATGGCTACACCTTC. It translates to CASSVQGAYGYTF. Combining the CDR3 with reference TRBV7-2 and TRBJ1-2 gives the whole variable domain GAGVSQSPSNKVTEKGKDVELRCDPISGHTALYWYRQSLGQGLEFLIYFQGNSAPDKSGLPSDRFSAERTGGSVSTLTIQRTQQEDSAVYLCASSVQGAYGYTFGSGTRLTVV.

The chain couples TRBV20-1 to TRBJ2-3; 8 bases fit TRBD2. Trimming at V came to 3 bases and at J to 5 bases, leaving 13 bases not matched to a gene. CDR1 DFQATT and CDR2 SNEGSKA come from the germline V gene (reference sequence). The CDR3 has 16 amino acids. DNA of the CDR3: TGCAGTGCTAGCGACCCCTCAGCGGGAGAAGGAGATACGCAGTATTTT. The encoded protein is CSASDPSAGEGDTQYF.

This clonotype was seen ten or more times. The chain couples TRBV7-9 to TRBJ2-5; 8 bases are a match to TRBD2. The CDR3 consists of 15 residues. The ends lost 5 bases at V and 0 bases at J; junction bases unmatched: 5. Germline V gene data show CDR1 as SEHNR and CDR2 as FQNEAQ (reference sequence). The CDR3 DNA sequence: TGTGCCAGCAGCCCCGGCGGGGGGCACCAAGAGACCCAGTACTTC. This codes for CASSPGGGHQETQYF. The full variable domain, in which reference TRBV7-9 and TRBJ2-5 provide the parts outside the CDR3, is DTGVSQNPRHKITKRGQNVTFRCDPISEHNRLYWYRQTLGQGPEFLTYFQNEAQLEKSRLLSDRFSAERPKGSFSTLEIQRTEQGDSAMYLCASSPGGGHQETQYFGPGTRLLVL.

In this sample, this clonotype turned up a few times. The V and J genes are TRBV7-2 and TRBJ1-5; D is unresolved. CDR3 length: 13 amino acids. Germline V gene sequence: CDR1 SGHTA, CDR2 FQGNSA. V was trimmed by 4 bases and J by 4 bases, leaving 8 bases between them. The CDR3 spells CASSSDRNQPQHF. The DNA of the CDR3 is TGTGCCAGCAGCTCCGACCGGAATCAGCCCCAGCATTTT.

This clonotype showed up just a few times. This rearrangement joins TRBV10-3 to TRBJ1-2; a weak D match, TRBD1 (5 bases). V lost 10 bases, J lost 6 bases, and 15 bases lay in between. Germline V lookup: CDR1 ENHRY, CDR2 SYGVKD. The CDR3 consists of 12 residues. The CDR3 protein is CATEGNRDGYTF. CDR3 sequence (DNA): TGTGCCACCGAGGGGAATAGGGATGGCTACACCTTC.

CDR3 DNA sequence: TGCAGCGTGACAGCTAACTATGGCTACACCTTC. Translated, it gives CSVTANYGYTF. This sequence joins TRBV29-1 and TRBJ1-2; D possibly corresponds to TRBD1 (5 bases). The CDR3 runs to 11 residues. Trimming pared 6 bases from V and 0 bases from J, leaving 5 bases between. Germline V gives CDR1 SQVTM, CDR2 ANQGSEA. The complete variable domain, with remaining parts taken from reference TRBV29-1 and TRBJ1-2, reads SAVISQKPSRDICQRGTSLTIQCQVDSQVTMMFWYRQQPGQSLTLIATANQGSEATYESGFVIDKFPISRPNLTFSTLTVSNMSPEDSSIYLCSVTANYGYTFGSGTRLTVV.

This rearrangement joins TRBV5-1 to TRBJ2-7; D is possibly TRBD1 or TRBD2 (6 bases each). This CDR3 contains 13 residues. V was shortened by 2 bases and J by 7 bases, with 13 bases between the two germline ends. Germline CDR1 and CDR2: SGHRS and YFSETQ. This chain's CDR3 is CASSFGGLREQYF. The DNA of the CDR3 is TGCGCCAGCAGCTTCGGGGGCCTGAGGGAGCAGTACTTC.

This clonotype was detected only a few times. The rearrangement uses TRBV18 and TRBJ2-2, with D unclear. The V end was cut by 2 bases, the J end by 6 bases, with 4 bases between. The V gene's germline CDR1 is KGHSH and CDR2 LQKENI. The CDR3 has 12 residues. The CDR3 DNA follows: TGTGCCAGCTCACCAACCGCCGGGGAGCTGTTTTTT. This codes for CASSPTAGELFF.

The gene calls are TRBV4-1 and TRBJ2-7; D is perhaps TRBD1 (5 bases). CDR3 length equals 12 residues. V lost 2 bases and J lost 8, with 10 bases in between. Germline V CDR1 and CDR2: MGHRA, YSYEKL. The CDR3 nucleotides are TGCGCCAGCAGCCAACCCCAGGGAAAGCAGTACTTC. The encoded protein is CASSQPQGKQYF.

J is TRBJ2-1 and V is TRBV5-1; TRBD2 matches at 11 bases. The germline V gene encodes CDR1 SGHRS and CDR2 YFSETQ. The CDR3 spans 15 residues. Trimming cost V 2 bases and J 8 bases; bases outside gene matches: 6. The CDR3 nucleotides are TGCGCCAGCAGCTTTACTAGCGGGGGAGCGGATGAGCAGTTCTTC. Translated, it gives CASSFTSGGADEQFF.

This clonotype came up a few times. This chain connects TRBV2 to TRBJ2-7; D might be TRBD1 (6 bases). V dropped 5 bases and J dropped 0 bases, with 11 bases sitting between them. Germline-derived CDR1 and CDR2 are SNHLY and FYNNEI. The CDR3 covers 14 residues. CDR3 sequence (DNA): TGTGCCAGCAGTACCGGGACAAACTCCTACGAGCAGTACTTC. Its protein is CASSTGTNSYEQYF.

The J gene is TRBJ2-7, the V gene TRBV6-1; 11 bases fit TRBD2. V was pared by 6 bases and J by 2 bases, with 12 bases of the junction left unmatched. The CDR3 is made up of 17 amino acids. Looked up from germline, CDR1 is MNHNS and CDR2 is SASEGT. The CDR3 protein is CASSPSLETSGAYEQYF. In DNA, the CDR3 is TGTGCCAGCAGCCCCTCCTTGGAGACTAGCGGGGCCTACGAGCAGTACTTC.

The V gene is TRBV5-1, the J gene TRBJ2-6, with 9 bases identical to TRBD1. CDR1 and CDR2 (germline): SGHRS, YFSETQ. Trimming at V came to 1 base and at J to 5 bases, leaving 16 bases not matched to a gene. The CDR3 contains 20 residues. The CDR3 DNA reads as TGCGCCAGCAGCTTGACAGGGGGCAATAGGAAGTTTCTCTGGGCCAACGTCCTGACTTTC. This encodes CASSLTGGNRKFLWANVLTF.

This clonotype came up a few times. The chain has TRBV20-1 and TRBJ1-4; 9 bases are shared with TRBD1. Germline CDR1 and CDR2: DFQATT and SNEGSKA (reference sequence). CDR3 length: 15 amino acids. V was clipped by 2 bases and J by 8 bases; unmatched bases: 9. The CDR3 DNA reads as TGCAGTGCTAGACCGGGACAGGGACCACCCGAAAAACTGTTTTTT. Its protein is CSARPGQGPPEKLFF.

This clonotype was observed a handful of times. The chain employs TRBV5-1 and TRBJ2-7, with TRBD2 matching over 8 bases. The CDR3 is made up of 15 amino acids. V dropped 1 base and J dropped 5; count of bases not matched to a gene: 8. Germline V gene sequence: CDR1 SGHRS, CDR2 YFSETQ. The CDR3 protein is CASSLRPGGEDEQYF. In nucleotides, the CDR3 is TGCGCCAGCAGCTTGAGGCCCGGGGGGGAGGACGAGCAGTACTTC.

This clonotype was counted a few times. V and J are TRBV2 and TRBJ2-5; 8 nucleotides agree with TRBD2. The end of the DNA aligns better with TRBJ2-7, so the J call may be wrong. From germline, CDR1 is SNHLY and CDR2 FYNNEI. The CDR3 length is 18 residues. The CDR3: CASSESGGGPLSAYEQYF. DNA of the CDR3: TGTGCCAGCAGTGAAAGCGGCGGGGGGCCCCTGAGCGCCTACGAGCAGTACTTC.

This chain uses TRBV12-3 or TRBV12-4 with TRBJ2-5, with 14 bases matching TRBD2. The V segment lost 8 bases and the J segment 9 bases; nucleotides outside the gene matches: 5. There are 13 residues in the CDR3. This chain's CDR3 is CASETSGGGSQYF. The DNA for the CDR3 is TGTGCCAGCGAGACTAGCGGGGGGGGATCCCAGTACTTC.

The rearrangement joins TRBV29-1 to TRBJ2-7; D is unresolved. Germline V lookup: CDR1 SQVTM, CDR2 ANQGSEA. The V end lost 0 bases, the J end lost 3 bases, and 9 bases lay between the germline ends. This CDR3 has 13 amino acids. CDR3 protein: CSVEEGQHYEQYF. The CDR3 DNA reads TGCAGCGTTGAAGAAGGGCAACACTACGAGCAGTACTTC.

This clonotype was seen once. The V gene is TRBV12-3 or TRBV12-4, the J gene TRBJ2-5; a possible D gene is TRBD2 (5 bases). The ends were cut back, 2 bases at V and 2 bases at J, with 12 bases in the middle. The CDR3 consists of 15 residues. This CDR3 is CASSLLGRDQETQYF. In DNA, the CDR3 is TGTGCCAGCAGTTTACTAGGTCGGGATCAAGAGACCCAGTACTTC.

The chain has TRBV3-1 and TRBJ2-5; 10 nucleotides agree with TRBD2. J was trimmed by 7 bases and V by 4 bases; bases with no gene match: 6. The length of the CDR3 is 14 residues. Germline V gene sequence: CDR1 LGHDT, CDR2 YNNKEL (reference sequence). The CDR3 DNA reads TGTGCCAGCAGCCCAGGACTAGCGGCAGGGACCCAGTACTTC. Its translation is CASSPGLAAGTQYF.

The chain couples TRBV6-1 to TRBJ1-2; weak D call: TRBD1 (5 bases). Per the germline V gene, CDR1 is MNHNS and CDR2 is SASEGT. V lost 2 bases, J lost 0 bases, and 10 bases lay in between. This CDR3 comprises 15 residues. In DNA form, the CDR3 reads TGTGCCAGCAGTGAAACAGGTGGAGCTAACTATGGCTACACCTTC. Its protein product is CASSETGGANYGYTF.

J is TRBJ2-7 and V is TRBV7-9; D may be TRBD1 (6 bases). This CDR3 region has 17 residues. V lost 3 bases and J lost 2, with 20 bases in between. Per germline, CDR1 SEHNR and CDR2 FQNEAQ (reference sequence). CDR3 region: CASSFPAGQYDPYEQYF. In DNA form, the CDR3 reads TGTGCCAGCAGCTTTCCGGCTGGACAGTACGACCCCTACGAGCAGTACTTC.

This clonotype showed up just once. This chain connects TRBV6-5 to TRBJ2-5, with 7 bases identical to TRBD2. CDR1 and CDR2 from the germline V gene are MNHEY and SVGAGI. J gave up 0 bases and V 6 bases, and 4 bases lay outside the gene matches. This CDR3 spans 14 amino acids. The CDR3 spells CASRRLANQETQYF. The CDR3 DNA follows: TGTGCCAGCAGGAGACTAGCCAACCAAGAGACCCAGTACTTC.

V and J are TRBV6-5 and TRBJ1-5; TRBD1 matches at 7 bases. V lost 2 bases and J lost 4; bases outside the gene matches: 2. The germline CDR1 and CDR2 sequences are MNHEY and SVGAGI. This CDR3 spans 14 amino acids. The CDR3 reads CASSYGRGNQPQHF. The CDR3, as DNA: TGTGCCAGCAGTTACGGCAGGGGGAATCAGCCCCAGCATTTT.

V gene TRBV2 combines with J gene TRBJ2-5; the D call may be TRBD1 or TRBD2 (6 bases each). The DNA end is a closer match to TRBJ2-1, so the J assignment may be wrong. Looked up from germline, CDR1 is SNHLY and CDR2 is FYNNEI. CDR3 length: 12 residues. Here the CDR3 DNA reads TGTGCCAGCAGTGACAGGGGAGGCGAGCAGTTCTTC. Translation gives CASSDRGGEQFF.

The chain is built from TRBV10-2 and TRBJ2-1, with D unclear. The J call may be incorrect, as the DNA end agrees better with TRBJ2-5. Germline V gene data show CDR1 as WSHSY and CDR2 as SAAADI. The CDR3 consists of 13 residues. The CDR3 sequence is CASSAQAGETQYF. The CDR3 bases are TGCGCCAGCAGTGCCCAAGCTGGAGAGACCCAGTACTTC.

The V gene is TRBV3-1, the J gene TRBJ2-5, with D perhaps TRBD1 (5 bases). This CDR3 spans 16 amino acids. V was pared by 4 bases and J by 4 bases, with 19 bases between. The germline gives CDR1 LGHDT, CDR2 YNNKEL (reference sequence). The CDR3 region is CASSRGQRAVGETQYF. The CDR3 DNA is TGTGCCAGCAGCCGAGGACAAAGGGCGGTCGGAGAGACCCAGTACTTC.

This rearrangement joins TRBV11-1 to TRBJ1-5; D remains unclear. The CDR3 totals 16 residues. V shed 0 bases and J shed 9 bases, with 18 bases lying between them. Per germline, CDR1 SGHAT and CDR2 FQDESV (reference sequence). The CDR3, as DNA: TGTGCCAGCAGCTTAGCGCCGGCTGCGCTCTTGGGGCCCCAGCATTTT. Protein: CASSLAPAALLGPQHF.

The rearrangement uses TRBV10-3 and TRBJ1-2; D is undetermined. The germline CDR1 and CDR2 sequences are ENHRY and SYGVKD. V was trimmed by 0 bases and J by 2 bases, leaving 10 bases between them. This CDR3 spans 15 amino acids. The CDR3 region is CAISESGRINYGYTF. DNA for the CDR3: TGTGCCATCAGTGAGTCAGGCAGGATAAACTATGGCTACACCTTC.

The genes are TRBV3-1 and TRBJ2-1, with 11 bases aligning to TRBD2. The end of the DNA fits TRBJ2-7 better, so the J call may be wrong. This CDR3 contains 15 residues. Looked up from germline, CDR1 is LGHDT and CDR2 is YNNKEL (reference sequence). The CDR3: CASSPSGLAGGEQYF. CDR3 nucleotides: TGTGCCAGCAGTCCCTCAGGTCTAGCGGGGGGCGAGCAGTACTTC.

This clonotype was seen a few times. The chain is built from TRBV20-1 and TRBJ2-3, with D maybe TRBD1 (5 bases). The V and J ends lost 0 bases and 3 bases respectively, with 16 bases between them. The CDR3 has 16 residues. CDR1 is DFQATT, CDR2 SNEGSKA, per germline (reference sequence). The CDR3 region is CSARDAWARVTDTQYF. In DNA, the CDR3 is TGCAGTGCTAGAGATGCTTGGGCCAGGGTAACAGATACGCAGTATTTT.